The sequence of this TCR beta chain was determined in a study of graft-versus-host responses after intestinal transplantation. Germline assignment: CDR1 MNHEY and CDR2 SMNVEV (reference sequence). After removal of 0 bases from V and 4 bases from J, the junction contained 5 bases not matched to a gene. The CDR3 loop spans 15 amino acids. TCRdb's copy holds only in-frame clones and misses some; the assay was immunoSEQ multiplex PCR. The table shows approximately 90,000 clones, with 85% to 95% occurring only once. About this clone: Its antigen remains unknown.

Material: unstimulated CD8+ T cells sorted from spleen or lymph node cells, obtained before intestinal transplant. The source is a human donor who received an intestinal transplant. This sequence joins TRBV27 and TRBJ1-2; 7 nucleotides agree with TRBD1. The CDR3 sequence: CASSLSGGAGYGYTF. The CDR3 DNA reads TGTGCCAGCAGTTTATCAGGGGGCGCGGGCTATGGCTACACCTTC.